One and the same sample provided the 24 T cell receptor beta chains below, sequenced in a study of blood T cell repertoires in COVID-19. The data were produced by immunoSEQ multiplex PCR, yet TCRdb's version contains in-frame clones alone and is incomplete. The sample has fewer than 250,000 clones, 86% seen once. Sample: peripheral blood. Receptors were obtained from a woman older than 75 with COVID-19, enrolled during active disease.

The chain recombines TRBV7-9 with TRBJ2-7; D uncertain. The CDR3 is 14 amino acids. Per the germline V gene, CDR1 is SEHNR and CDR2 is FQNEAQ (reference sequence). The V and J ends lost 5 bases and 5 bases respectively, with 16 bases between them. CDR3 protein: CASSLSRVDDEQYF. For the CDR3, the DNA is TGTGCCAGCAGCCTTTCTAGAGTAGACGACGAGCAGTACTTC.

The V gene is TRBV6-2 or TRBV6-3, the J gene TRBJ1-5; 10 bases fit TRBD1. CDR1 MNHEY and CDR2 SVGEGT come from the germline V gene. The CDR3 runs to 15 residues. The trim removed 4 bases at V and 2 bases at J, leaving 2 bases unmatched. The CDR3 region is CASSSGTGGNQPQHF. CDR3 coding DNA: TGTGCCAGCAGTTCGGGGACAGGGGGCAATCAGCCCCAGCATTTT.

V is TRBV28 and J is TRBJ1-5; D possibly corresponds to TRBD1 (6 bases). With 6 bases removed from V and 3 bases from J, the gap between germline ends came to 21 bases. This CDR3 has 17 amino acids. Germline CDR1 and CDR2: MDHEN and SYDVKM. The chain's CDR3 is CASSLYSGTLANQPQHF. The CDR3 DNA reads TGTGCCAGCAGCCTCTACTCCGGGACACTCGCCAATCAGCCCCAGCATTTT.

In its sample, this clone was seen once. The rearrangement joins TRBV6-1 to TRBJ1-4; maybe TRBD1 (5 bases). Germline loops: CDR1 MNHNS, CDR2 SASEGT. V lost 0 bases to trimming and J lost 2 bases, with 16 bases between them. This CDR3 spans 18 amino acids. The CDR3 protein is CASSEARLGGVTNEKLFF. CDR3 sequence (DNA): TGTGCCAGCAGTGAAGCGCGTTTGGGGGGGGTGACTAATGAAAAACTGTTTTTT.

The chain has TRBV28 and TRBJ2-2; 7 bases are a match to TRBD2. The germline V gene has CDR1 MDHEN and CDR2 SYDVKM. The trim removed 3 bases at V and 7 bases at J, leaving 11 bases unmatched. This CDR3 region has 16 residues. This chain's CDR3 is CASSFRVRGRNGELFF. In nucleotides, the CDR3 is TGTGCCAGCAGTTTTAGGGTGCGGGGGAGGAACGGGGAGCTGTTTTTT.

The chain links TRBV3-1 (or the pseudogene TRBV3-2) to TRBJ1-6, with D perhaps matching TRBD1 (6 bases). Trimming removed 2 bases at V and 10 bases at J, with 9 bases between. The germline V gene encodes CDR1 LGHDT and CDR2 YNNKEL (reference sequence). CDR3 size: 13 residues. CDR3 region: CASSQTGLSPLHF. CDR3 in DNA: TGTGCCAGCAGCCAAACAGGGCTGTCACCCCTCCACTTT.

This rearrangement joins TRBV5-1 to TRBJ2-6; D is unresolved. Looked up from germline, CDR1 is SGHRS and CDR2 is YFSETQ. With 3 bases removed from V and 2 bases from J, the gap between germline ends came to 15 bases. The CDR3 sequence is 17 residues long. CDR3 loop: CASSSGSTNPGANVLTF. The CDR3 DNA reads TGCGCCAGCAGCTCCGGGTCAACTAACCCTGGGGCCAACGTCCTGACTTTC.

The V call is TRBV2, the J call TRBJ1-3; D is unclear. V lost 6 bases and J lost 0, with 12 bases in between. CDR1 and CDR2 (germline): SNHLY, FYNNEI. The CDR3 extends over 15 amino acids. CDR3 residues: CASSATVGSGNTIYF. The CDR3 coding sequence is TGTGCCAGCAGCGCCACGGTCGGCTCTGGAAACACCATATATTTT. Drawing the rest from reference TRBV2 and TRBJ1-3, the complete variable domain is EPEVTQTPSHQVTQMGQEVILRCVPISNHLYFYWYRQILGQKVEFLVSFYNNEISEKSEIFDDQFSVERPDGSNFTLKIRSTKLEDSAMYFCASSATVGSGNTIYFGEGSWLTVV.

The V gene is TRBV11-3, the J gene TRBJ2-1, with 11 nucleotides matching TRBD2. Germline assignment: CDR1 SGHNT and CDR2 YENEEA. CDR3 length: 15 amino acids. Trimming took 5 bases from V and 3 from J; bases not matched to a gene: 3. The CDR3 here is CASSPTSGDYNEQFF. The CDR3 DNA is TGTGCCAGCAGCCCGACTAGCGGGGACTACAATGAGCAGTTCTTC.

J is TRBJ1-4 and V is TRBV7-2; 7 bases line up with TRBD1. The CDR3 contains 15 residues. Germline CDR1 is SGHTA and CDR2 is FQGNSA. The ends lost 5 bases at V and 8 bases at J; junction bases unmatched: 11. DNA of the CDR3: TGTGCCAGCAGCCCTGGTAGGGGGCGCGGGGAAAAACTGTTTTTT. Amino acids: CASSPGRGRGEKLFF.

The chain joins TRBV5-1 to TRBJ2-2; the match to TRBD1 covers 8 bases. Trimming took 6 bases from V and 2 from J; bases not matched to a gene: 6. This CDR3 is built from 15 residues. Germline V gene lookup returns CDR1 SGHRS and CDR2 YFSETQ. CDR3 sequence (DNA): TGCGCCAGCACCGACAGGGGTTCAAACACCGGGGAGCTGTTTTTT. This translates into CASTDRGSNTGELFF. The variable domain in full, with the rest retrieved from reference TRBV5-1 and TRBJ2-2, is KAGVTQTPRYLIKTRGQQVTLSCSPISGHRSVSWYQQTPGQGLQFLFEYFSETQRNKGNFPGRFSGRQFSNSRSEMNVSTLELGDSALYLCASTDRGSNTGELFFGEGSRLTVL.

V gene TRBV10-1 combines with J gene TRBJ1-1, with D hard to call. The germline gives CDR1 WNHNN, CDR2 SYGVQD (reference sequence). The CDR3 has 14 residues. Trimming took 6 bases from V and 1 from J, leaving 12 bases between them. This chain's CDR3 is CASRPGSRNTEAFF. In DNA, the CDR3 is TGCGCCAGCAGACCCGGTAGTCGGAACACTGAAGCTTTCTTT.

The chain combines TRBV5-1 with TRBJ2-1; TRBD2 matches at 13 bases. After removal of 7 bases from V and 8 bases from J, the junction contained 6 bases not matched to a gene. The germline CDR1 and CDR2 sequences are SGHRS and YFSETQ. The length of the CDR3 is 14 residues. CDR3 residues: CASQTSGGFYEQFF. The DNA of the CDR3 is TGCGCCAGCCAGACTAGCGGGGGGTTTTATGAGCAGTTCTTC.

The chain uses TRBV30 and TRBJ2-7, with TRBD2 matching over 13 bases. This CDR3 has 14 amino acids. Germline V gives CDR1 GTSNPN, CDR2 SVGIG (reference sequence). Losses at the gene ends were 5 bases for V and 5 bases for J; bases not matched to a gene: 6. This CDR3 is CAWVTSGGNNEQYF. The DNA for the CDR3 is TGTGCCTGGGTGACTAGCGGGGGGAACAACGAGCAGTACTTC.

This clone was counted once. The chain uses TRBV6-5 and TRBJ1-3; 9 nucleotides agree with TRBD1. The trim removed 6 bases at V and 8 bases at J, leaving 5 bases unmatched. CDR3 size: 13 residues. Germline CDR1 and CDR2: MNHEY and SVGAGI. CDR3 protein: CASRGQGGHTIYF. In nucleotides, the CDR3 is TGTGCCAGCAGGGGACAGGGCGGACACACCATATATTTT.

This clone was seen a few times. The V gene is TRBV3-1 (or the pseudogene TRBV3-2), the J gene TRBJ1-1; the match to TRBD1 covers 7 bases. After removal of 1 base from V and 12 bases from J, the junction contained 5 bases not matched to a gene. The CDR3 has 12 amino acids. The V gene's germline CDR1 is LGHDT and CDR2 YNNKEL (reference sequence). The CDR3 nucleotides read TGTGCCAGCAGCCAAGGCAGGGGGAGGTCTTTCTTT. Protein: CASSQGRGRSFF.

The rearrangement uses TRBV20-1 and TRBJ2-2; D possibly corresponds to TRBD2 (5 bases). Germline values: CDR1 DFQATT, CDR2 SNEGSKA (reference sequence). Deletions cut 3 bases from V and 1 base from J, with 12 bases between. The CDR3 covers 15 residues. The CDR3 DNA reads as TGCAGTGCTAGTCTGACGGGGTTGAACACCGGGGAGCTGTTTTTT. Translating gives CSASLTGLNTGELFF.

Written as DNA, the CDR3 is TGTGCCATCAGTGAAACGAACAGCTATGGCTACACCTTC. This codes for CAISETNSYGYTF. This chain uses TRBV10-3 with TRBJ1-2; D is uncertain. The CDR3 covers 13 residues. V was cut by 3 bases and J by 4 bases, with 9 bases left in between. In germline, CDR1 is ENHRY, CDR2 SYGVKD.

This chain links TRBV2 with TRBJ2-5; 7 nucleotides line up with TRBD1. The junction had 7 bases not matched to a gene; V was cut back by 2 bases and J by 4 bases. The germline V gene has CDR1 SNHLY and CDR2 FYNNEI. The CDR3 covers 15 residues. Here the CDR3 reads CASSEKGASIETQYF. CDR3 bases: TGTGCCAGCAGTGAAAAGGGGGCGAGCATAGAGACCCAGTACTTC.

This sequence joins TRBV18 and TRBJ2-5; 9 nucleotides agree with TRBD2. The V and J ends lost 6 bases and 5 bases, in that order; junction bases with no gene match: 13. From germline, CDR1 is KGHSH and CDR2 LQKENI. The CDR3 is 16 residues long. The CDR3 DNA reads as TGTGCCAGCTCTCCCCGTGATGCGGGGGGGCTTGAGACCCAGTACTTC. It encodes CASSPRDAGGLETQYF.

This chain uses TRBV6-5 with TRBJ2-7; 8 nucleotides align to TRBD1. The CDR3 is 16 amino acids. Per the germline V gene, CDR1 is MNHEY and CDR2 is SVGAGI. V shed 0 bases, J shed 2 bases, and the junction held 6 bases outside the gene matches. This CDR3 is CASSYSWTGKAYEQYF. Written as DNA, the CDR3 is TGTGCCAGCAGTTACTCATGGACAGGGAAGGCCTACGAGCAGTACTTC.

The rearrangement uses TRBV5-1 and TRBJ1-1, with TRBD1 identical over 8 bases. The CDR3 spans 14 residues. The germline CDR1 and CDR2 sequences are SGHRS and YFSETQ. V shed 5 bases, J shed 5 bases, and the junction held 8 bases outside the gene matches. The CDR3 nucleotides read TGCGCCAGCAGTTCTCAGGGGGCGGGAACTGAAGCTTTCTTT. It translates to CASSSQGAGTEAFF.

The chain's CDR3 is CASSPVGVGANVLTF. DNA of the CDR3: TGCGCCAGCAGCCCAGTTGGAGTTGGGGCCAACGTCCTGACTTTC. The genes are TRBV5-1 and TRBJ2-6; D remains unclear. This CDR3 is 15 amino acids long. Trimming shortened V by 4 bases and J by 3 bases, and 11 bases separated the two germline ends. Germline loops: CDR1 SGHRS, CDR2 YFSETQ.

The genes are TRBV7-9 and TRBJ1-6, with 8 bases fitting TRBD1. Per the germline V gene, CDR1 is SEHNR and CDR2 is FQNEAQ (reference sequence). The junction had 6 bases not matched to a gene; V was cut back by 6 bases and J by 8 bases. This CDR3 has 14 amino acids. The CDR3 DNA reads as TGTGCCAGCAGTTCAGGGGGCTTGGATTCACCCCTCCACTTT. Translated, it gives CASSSGGLDSPLHF.